Described below is a single T cell receptor (beta chain) sequence and its context. Its target is not known. Some clones are missing from TCRdb's copy, which holds only in-frame ones; the method was immunoSEQ multiplex PCR. This repertoire shows roughly 100,000 clones, roughly 90% found once; its top ten account for 18%. The CDR3 has 15 amino acids. Trimming removed 2 bases at V and 4 bases at J, with 13 bases between. Looked up from germline, CDR1 is MNHEY and CDR2 is SVGAGI. This entry belongs to a study of T cell responses to AZD1222 COVID-19 vaccine. Study overall: Second-dose schedules of about 4 or about 12 weeks were combined.

Regarding the study as a whole: A reported finding is that nearly half of spike-specific TCRs target unmutated variant regions. In a largely white British group with more females than males, clonal diversity was possibly underestimated. An increase in Spike-specific TCR breadth and depth was observed after two AZD1222 doses.

The specimen comprised peripheral blood, sampled on day 0 of AZD1222 vaccination. The TCR sequence derives from an adult in good health. V is TRBV6-5 and J is TRBJ2-3; D is tentatively TRBD1 or TRBD2 (6 bases each). Here the CDR3 DNA reads TGTGCCAGCAGTTACGGAGGGGGGAGCGCAGATACGCAGTATTTT. Translated, it gives CASSYGGGSADTQYF.